The rows below give T cell receptor beta chains drawn from one sample of a study of shared clonotypes between healthy human individuals. Only in-frame clones appear in the TCRdb table, and some are missing; sequencing was by immunoSEQ multiplex PCR. The sample lists millions of clones, around 96% occurring once. Sequencing was carried out using naive CD8+ T cells sorted from blood. The receptors derive from a man between 18 and 35 years old in good health. Both conserved end residues are part of each CDR3. A D gene is named only where the DNA matches it firmly. Some rows mark clone size as missing; the rest say once, few, many or name a class of expanded clone.

V	J	D	size	CDR3	DNA
TRBV7-9	TRBJ2-7	-	-	CASSLTRGLAYEQYF	TGTGCCAGCAGCTTAACCCGCGGACTTGCCTACGAGCAGTACTTC
TRBV27	TRBJ2-7	-	once	CASSWGQAYEQYF	TGTGCCAGCAGTTGGGGGCAGGCCTACGAGCAGTACTTC
TRBV5-1	TRBJ2-7	-	-	CASSLALSYEQYF	TGCGCCAGCAGCTTGGCCCTCTCCTACGAGCAGTACTTC
TRBV5-8	TRBJ1-5	TRBD1	once	CASSYGQGANQPQHF	TGTGCCAGCAGCTACGGACAGGGCGCAAATCAGCCCCAGCATTTT
TRBV10-3	TRBJ1-2	-	-	CAIDSNYGYTF	TGTGCCATCGACAGTAACTATGGCTACACCTTC
TRBV5-1	TRBJ2-1	-	-	CASSFLNEQFF	TGCGCCAGCAGCTTCCTTAATGAGCAGTTCTTC
TRBV5-1	TRBJ2-7	-	-	CASSLAQSYEQYF	TGCGCCAGCAGCTTGGCCCAGTCCTACGAGCAGTACTTC
TRBV4-3	TRBJ2-1	TRBD2	-	CASSQGRPSGYNEQFF	TGCGCCAGCAGCCAAGGCCGGCCTAGCGGCTACAATGAGCAGTTCTTC
TRBV4-1	TRBJ2-7	-	-	CASSPKIDYEQYF	TGCGCCAGCAGCCCCAAGATAGACTACGAGCAGTACTTC
TRBV29-1	TRBJ2-7	TRBD2	-	CSVGSGGRANEQYF	TGCAGCGTTGGGTCTGGCGGGAGGGCGAACGAGCAGTACTTC
TRBV10-3	TRBJ2-3	TRBD1	-	CAISEFPGGAGTDTQYF	TGTGCCATCAGTGAGTTCCCAGGGGGCGCGGGCACAGATACGCAGTATTTT
TRBV27	TRBJ2-2	-	-	CASSSPAGKFANTGELFF	TGTGCCAGCAGTTCCCCAGCGGGTAAATTCGCGAACACCGGGGAGCTGTTTTTT
TRBV19	TRBJ2-7	TRBD1	-	CASSIGPRQGSYEQYF	TGTGCCAGTAGTATAGGACCGAGACAGGGGTCCTACGAGCAGTACTTC
TRBV5-1	TRBJ2-7	-	-	CASRRDTSYEQYF	TGCGCCAGCAGACGGGACACCAGCTACGAGCAGTACTTC
TRBV7-9	TRBJ2-7	-	-	CASSSGAFYEQYF	TGTGCCAGCAGCTCTGGGGCGTTCTACGAGCAGTACTTC
TRBV19	TRBJ2-2	-	once	CASSIMTGELFF	TGTGCCAGTAGTATAATGACCGGGGAGCTGTTTTTT
TRBV7-9	TRBJ2-3	TRBD2	-	CASSLGGTSVPLHF	TGTGCCAGCAGCTTAGGAGGGACTAGCGTACCCCTGCATTTT
TRBV6-5	TRBJ1-1	TRBD1	-	CASSHGQGANTEAFF	TGTGCCAGCAGCCACGGACAGGGGGCGAACACTGAAGCTTTCTTT
TRBV2	TRBJ1-4	-	-	CASRDVGYEKLFF	TGTGCCAGCCGGGACGTGGGTTATGAAAAACTGTTTTTT
TRBV4-1	TRBJ2-3	-	-	CASSQGPYGSYTDTQYF	TGCGCCAGCAGCCAAGGGCCCTACGGGAGTTACACAGATACGCAGTATTTT
TRBV9	TRBJ1-1	-	-	CASSVGPANTEAFF	TGTGCCAGCAGCGTCGGGCCCGCGAACACTGAAGCTTTCTTT
TRBV5-3	TRBJ2-5	-	once	CARTLVQYF	TGTGCCAGAACCCTAGTACAGTACTTC
TRBV27	TRBJ2-7	-	-	CASSHRQSYEQYF	TGTGCCAGCAGTCACAGACAGTCCTACGAGCAGTACTTC
TRBV4-1	TRBJ2-5	-	once	CASSEVSSWEGETQYF	TGCGCCAGCAGCGAAGTTTCCTCGTGGGAAGGTGAGACCCAGTACTTC
TRBV7-9	TRBJ2-1	-	-	CASSLGEGGAYNEQFF	TGTGCCAGCAGCTTGGGCGAGGGGGGTGCCTACAATGAGCAGTTCTTC
TRBV2	TRBJ1-5	-	-	CASSVGESNQPQHF	TGTGCCAGCAGTGTGGGGGAGAGCAATCAGCCCCAGCATTTT
TRBV27	TRBJ1-1	TRBD1	-	CASSPGGWGTEAFF	TGTGCCAGCAGTCCAGGGGGCTGGGGCACTGAAGCTTTCTTT
TRBV7-8	TRBJ1-1	-	-	CASSLYNSNTEAFF	TGTGCCAGCAGCTTATATAACAGCAACACTGAAGCTTTCTTT
TRBV7-2	TRBJ2-1	TRBD2	-	CASSPLAALSSYNEQFF	TGTGCCAGCAGTCCACTAGCGGCCCTGAGCTCCTACAATGAGCAGTTCTTC
TRBV5-1	TRBJ2-3	-	-	CASSLMFGTDTQYF	TGCGCCAGCAGCTTGATGTTTGGCACAGATACGCAGTATTTT
TRBV27	TRBJ1-2	TRBD1	-	CASSPGQNYGYTF	TGTGCCAGCAGCCCGGGACAGAACTATGGCTACACCTTC
TRBV11-2	TRBJ1-6	-	-	CASSNDGSPLHF	TGTGCCAGCAGCAATGACGGTTCACCCCTCCACTTT
TRBV9	TRBJ2-2	-	-	CASSGWDSNTGELFF	TGTGCCAGCAGCGGGTGGGACTCGAACACCGGGGAGCTGTTTTTT
TRBV9	TRBJ2-2	TRBD2	-	CASSPSGNTGELFF	TGTGCCAGCAGCCCTAGCGGGAACACCGGGGAGCTGTTTTTT
TRBV4-1	TRBJ2-3	TRBD1	-	CASSPGWDREGDTQYF	TGCGCCAGCAGCCCTGGTTGGGACAGGGAGGGAGATACGCAGTATTTT
TRBV11-1	TRBJ2-7	TRBD1	-	CASSLGTGTGLAYEQYF	TGTGCCAGCAGCTTAGGGACCGGGACAGGGTTGGCCTACGAGCAGTACTTC
TRBV28	TRBJ2-7	-	-	CASSFFTGTSYEQYF	TGTGCCAGCAGTTTTTTCACAGGAACGTCCTACGAGCAGTACTTC
TRBV7-9	TRBJ2-2	-	-	CASSLVQGTGELFF	TGTGCCAGCAGCTTAGTTCAGGGCACCGGGGAGCTGTTTTTT
TRBV19	TRBJ1-1	-	-	CASSARYLEAEAFF	TGTGCCAGTAGTGCCCGGTACCTTGAGGCTGAAGCTTTCTTT
TRBV10-2	TRBJ2-7	-	-	CASSGAVTYEQYF	TGCGCCAGCAGTGGGGCGGTAACCTACGAGCAGTACTTC
TRBV5-5	TRBJ2-2	-	-	CATSGPNTGELFF	TGTGCCACCTCGGGGCCTAACACCGGGGAGCTGTTTTTT
TRBV5-1	TRBJ2-7	-	-	CASSLDRGSDSYEQYF	TGCGCCAGCAGCTTGGATAGGGGAAGTGACTCCTACGAGCAGTACTTC
TRBV5-1	TRBJ2-3	TRBD1	-	CASSSGQGSDTQYF	TGCGCCAGCAGCTCCGGACAGGGTTCAGATACGCAGTATTTT
TRBV12-5	TRBJ1-4	TRBD1	-	CASGFPGQGTPTNEKLFF	TGTGCTAGTGGTTTCCCTGGACAGGGCACCCCAACTAATGAAAAACTGTTTTTT
TRBV28	TRBJ2-3	-	-	CASSLFRSDTQYF	TGTGCCAGCAGTTTATTCCGCTCAGATACGCAGTATTTT
TRBV9	TRBJ1-1	-	-	CASSLHTTGGTEAFF	TGTGCCAGCAGCTTACATACCACAGGAGGGACTGAAGCTTTCTTT
TRBV11-1	TRBJ1-2	-	-	CASSHGGLYGYTF	TGTGCCAGCAGCCATGGGGGTCTATATGGCTACACCTTC
TRBV4-1	TRBJ2-6	-	-	CASSQERFLEVSGANVLTF	TGCGCCAGCAGCCAGGAGCGGTTCTTAGAAGTCTCTGGGGCCAACGTCCTGACTTTC
TRBV7-2	TRBJ2-3	-	-	CASSIPYEDTQYF	TGTGCCAGCAGCATCCCTTACGAAGATACGCAGTATTTT
TRBV7-9	TRBJ2-7	-	-	CASSSTPTDSYEQYF	TGTGCCAGCAGCTCTACCCCGACAGACTCCTACGAGCAGTACTTC
TRBV5-4	TRBJ2-3	-	once	CASSSLDHSTDTQYF	TGTGCCAGCAGCTCACTTGACCATAGCACAGATACGCAGTATTTT
TRBV5-4	TRBJ1-4	TRBD1	-	CASSRGQGAGNEKLFF	TGTGCCAGCAGCCGAGGACAGGGGGCTGGTAATGAAAAACTGTTTTTT
TRBV5-6	TRBJ2-7	-	-	CASSLELQGLLFEQYF	TGTGCCAGCAGCTTGGAGTTACAGGGACTTTTATTCGAGCAGTACTTC
TRBV11-2	TRBJ2-5	-	-	CASREGQETQYF	TGTGCCAGCAGGGAGGGCCAAGAGACCCAGTACTTC
TRBV7-2	TRBJ1-3	-	-	CASSLGPDAGDGNTIYF	TGTGCCAGCAGCTTAGGGCCCGACGCGGGAGACGGGAACACCATATATTTT
TRBV5-1	TRBJ1-4	TRBD1	-	CASSQGQGGEKLFF	TGCGCCAGCAGCCAGGGACAGGGGGGTGAAAAACTGTTTTTT
TRBV6-5	TRBJ2-7	TRBD2	-	CASSYGLAVEQYF	TGTGCCAGCAGTTACGGGCTAGCGGTAGAGCAGTACTTC
TRBV28	TRBJ1-4	TRBD1	-	CASSLFGQGSNEKLFF	TGTGCCAGCAGTTTATTCGGACAGGGAAGTAATGAAAAACTGTTTTTT
TRBV19	TRBJ2-7	-	-	CASSKLWGLPYEQYF	TGTGCCAGTAGTAAATTGTGGGGCCTACCCTACGAGCAGTACTTC
TRBV10-2	TRBJ2-1	-	-	CASTGSNYNEQFF	TGCGCCAGCACAGGGTCAAATTACAATGAGCAGTTCTTC